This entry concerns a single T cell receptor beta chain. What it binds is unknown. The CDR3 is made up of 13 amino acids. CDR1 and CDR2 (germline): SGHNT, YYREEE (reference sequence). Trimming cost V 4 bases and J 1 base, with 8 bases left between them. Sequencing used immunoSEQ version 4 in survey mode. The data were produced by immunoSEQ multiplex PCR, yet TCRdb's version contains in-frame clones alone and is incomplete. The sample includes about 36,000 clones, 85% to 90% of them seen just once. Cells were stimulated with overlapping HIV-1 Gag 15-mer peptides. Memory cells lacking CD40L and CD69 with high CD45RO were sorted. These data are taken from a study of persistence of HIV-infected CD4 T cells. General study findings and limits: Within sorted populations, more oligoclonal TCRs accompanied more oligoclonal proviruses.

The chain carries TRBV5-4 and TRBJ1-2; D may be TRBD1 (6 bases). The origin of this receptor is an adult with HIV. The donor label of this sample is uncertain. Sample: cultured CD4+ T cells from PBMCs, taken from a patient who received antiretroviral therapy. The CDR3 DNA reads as TGTGCCAGCAGCCAGGACAGTAACTATGGCTACACCTTC. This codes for CASSQDSNYGYTF.